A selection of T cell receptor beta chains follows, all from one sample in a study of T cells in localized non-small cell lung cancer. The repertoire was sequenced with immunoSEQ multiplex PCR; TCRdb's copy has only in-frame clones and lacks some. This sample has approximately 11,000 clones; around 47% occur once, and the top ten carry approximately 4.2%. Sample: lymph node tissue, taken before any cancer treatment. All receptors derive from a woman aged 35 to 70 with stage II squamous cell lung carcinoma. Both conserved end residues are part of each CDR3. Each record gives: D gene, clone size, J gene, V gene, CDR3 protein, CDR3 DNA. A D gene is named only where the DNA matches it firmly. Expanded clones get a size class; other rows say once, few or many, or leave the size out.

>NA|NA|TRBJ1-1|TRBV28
CASSLIPMNTEAFF
TGTGCCAGCAGTCTGATACCCATGAACACTGAAGCTTTCTTT
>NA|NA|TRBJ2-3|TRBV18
CASSLRSTDTQYF
TGTGCCAGCTCACTCCGAAGCACAGATACGCAGTATTTT
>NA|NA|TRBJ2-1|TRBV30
CAWRPQVGEQFF
TGTGCCTGGAGGCCTCAAGTAGGTGAGCAGTTCTTC
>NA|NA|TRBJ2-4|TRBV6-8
CASREQLSLAKNIQYF
TGTGCCAGCAGAGAACAGCTTTCGCTAGCCAAAAACATTCAGTACTTC
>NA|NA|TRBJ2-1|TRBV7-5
CASSPTYSGKYNEQFF
TGTGCCAGCAGCCCGACTTATAGCGGAAAGTACAATGAGCAGTTCTTC
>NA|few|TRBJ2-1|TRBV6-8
CASSVGGPYNEQFF
TGTGCCAGCAGTGTGGGGGGACCGTACAATGAGCAGTTCTTC
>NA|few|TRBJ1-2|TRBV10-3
CAISEGTNYGYTF
TGTGCCATCAGTGAGGGGACTAACTATGGCTACACCTTC
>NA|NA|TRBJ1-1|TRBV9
CASSASGTTTTEAFF
TGTGCCAGCAGCGCCTCCGGGACGACAACCACTGAAGCTTTCTTT
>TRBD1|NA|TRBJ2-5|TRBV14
CASSLLKGQGQETQYF
TGTGCCAGCAGTCTTCTAAAGGGACAGGGGCAAGAGACCCAGTACTTC
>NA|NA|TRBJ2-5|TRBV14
CASSQGRGGETQYF
TGTGCCAGCAGCCAAGGAAGGGGGGGGGAGACCCAGTACTTC
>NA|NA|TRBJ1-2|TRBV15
CATSRDARVGGYTF
TGTGCCACCAGCAGAGATGCAAGGGTGGGAGGCTACACCTTC
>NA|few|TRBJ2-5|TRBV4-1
CASSQLEGRAETQYF
TGCGCCAGCAGCCAACTAGAGGGGCGTGCAGAGACCCAGTACTTC
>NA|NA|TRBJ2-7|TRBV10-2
CASSHSGAYEQYF
TGCGCCAGCTCCCACTCCGGGGCCTACGAGCAGTACTTC
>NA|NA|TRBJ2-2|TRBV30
CAWSSWENTGELFF
TGTGCCTGGAGTAGCTGGGAAAACACCGGGGAGCTGTTTTTT
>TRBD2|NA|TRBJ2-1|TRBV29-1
CSVDTGGLYNEQFF
TGCAGCGTTGATACGGGGGGGCTTTACAATGAGCAGTTCTTC
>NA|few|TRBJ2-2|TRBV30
CAWSVLGPGELFF
TGTGCCTGGAGTGTACTAGGCCCCGGGGAGCTGTTTTTT
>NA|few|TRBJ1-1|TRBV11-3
CASSLDIWNTEAFF
TGTGCCAGCAGCTTGGACATATGGAACACTGAAGCTTTCTTT
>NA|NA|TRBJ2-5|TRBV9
CASSVAGAIQETQYF
TGTGCCAGCAGCGTAGCTGGAGCGATCCAAGAGACCCAGTACTTC
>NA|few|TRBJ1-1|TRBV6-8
CASRGNSMNTEAFF
TGTGCCAGCCGAGGAAACTCCATGAACACTGAAGCTTTCTTT
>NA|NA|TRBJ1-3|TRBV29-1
CSVTDGLSGNTIYF
TGCAGCGTTACGGACGGACTCTCTGGAAACACCATATATTTT
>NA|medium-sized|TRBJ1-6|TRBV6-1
CASSEVGVSYNSPLHF
TGTGCCAGCAGTGAAGTGGGGGTTTCCTATAATTCACCCCTCCACTTT
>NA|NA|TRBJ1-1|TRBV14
CASSQDRLTEAFF
TGTGCCAGCAGCCAAGATAGGCTTACTGAAGCTTTCTTT
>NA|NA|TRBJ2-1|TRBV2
CASSVGGSSYNEQFF
TGTGCCAGCAGCGTAGGCGGAAGCTCCTACAATGAGCAGTTCTTC
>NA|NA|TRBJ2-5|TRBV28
CASSTPRGPAGMETQYF
TGTGCCAGCAGCACCCCGAGGGGTCCAGCTGGGATGGAGACCCAGTACTTC
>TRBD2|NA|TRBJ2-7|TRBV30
CAWSVGGSFYEQYF
TGTGCCTGGAGTGTAGGCGGGAGCTTCTACGAGCAGTACTTC
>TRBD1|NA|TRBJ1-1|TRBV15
CATSLWTGETEAFF
TGTGCCACCAGCCTTTGGACAGGGGAGACTGAAGCTTTCTTT
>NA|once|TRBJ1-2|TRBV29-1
CSVGRGPYGYTF
TGCAGCGTGGGTAGGGGACCCTATGGCTACACCTTC
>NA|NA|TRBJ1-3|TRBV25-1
CASSESPKTLNSGNTIYF
TGTGCCAGCAGTGAGTCCCCGAAAACATTAAACTCTGGAAACACCATATATTTT
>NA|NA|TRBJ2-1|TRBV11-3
CASSPDSTTYNEQFF
TGTGCCAGCAGTCCGGACAGTACTACCTACAATGAGCAGTTCTTC
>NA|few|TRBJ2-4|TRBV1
CASSPEVVGAKNIQYF
TGCGCCAGCAGCCCAGAGGTGGTGGGTGCCAAAAACATTCAGTACTTC
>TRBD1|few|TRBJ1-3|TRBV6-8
CASRTGTGRREGNTIYF
TGTGCCAGTCGAACCGGGACAGGGCGTCGGGAGGGAAACACCATATATTTT
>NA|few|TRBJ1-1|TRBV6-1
CASSEAITGNYEAFF
TGTGCCAGCAGTGAAGCGATTACAGGGAACTATGAAGCTTTCTTT
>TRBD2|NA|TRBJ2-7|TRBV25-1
CASGSLSGGPGEQYF
TGTGCCAGCGGATCTCTTAGCGGGGGCCCGGGGGAGCAGTACTTC
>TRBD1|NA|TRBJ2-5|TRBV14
CASSPRDRGLETQYF
TGTGCCAGCAGTCCCCGGGACAGGGGGCTGGAGACCCAGTACTTC
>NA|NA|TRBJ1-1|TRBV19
CASSTGTRRNTEAFF
TGTGCCAGTAGTACCGGGACACGGCGGAACACTGAAGCTTTCTTT
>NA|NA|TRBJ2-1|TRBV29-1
CSVDHADGNEQFF
TGCAGCGTTGACCATGCGGACGGCAATGAGCAGTTCTTC
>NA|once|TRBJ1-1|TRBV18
CASSPLGVNTEAFF
TGTGCCAGCTCACCACTTGGTGTGAACACTGAAGCTTTCTTT
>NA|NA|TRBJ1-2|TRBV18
CASSPPTPARSGYTF
TGTGCCAGCTCACCACCAACACCCGCGAGGTCTGGCTACACCTTC
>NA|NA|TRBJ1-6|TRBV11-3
CASTLPPPNSPLHF
TGTGCCAGCACCCTACCCCCGCCGAATTCACCCCTCCACTTT
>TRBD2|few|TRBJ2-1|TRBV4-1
CASSPIVGGGSHYNEQFF
TGCGCCAGCAGCCCTATAGTGGGCGGGGGGTCCCACTACAATGAGCAGTTCTTC
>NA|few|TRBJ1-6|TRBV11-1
CASSFEGLNSPLHF
TGTGCCAGCAGCTTCGAGGGCCTGAATTCACCCCTCCACTTT
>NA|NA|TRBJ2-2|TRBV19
CASSQARPPGTGELFF
TGTGCCAGTAGTCAGGCCCGACCTCCGGGCACCGGGGAGCTGTTTTTT
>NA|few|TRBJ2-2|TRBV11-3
CASSLRPVGPNTGELFF
TGTGCCAGCTCCCTTCGCCCGGTGGGACCAAACACCGGGGAGCTGTTTTTT
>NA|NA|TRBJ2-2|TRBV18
CASSPRDPATGTGELFF
TGTGCCAGCTCACCAAGGGATCCGGCAACGGGGACCGGGGAGCTGTTTTTT
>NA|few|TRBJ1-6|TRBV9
CASSEDGAYNSPLHF
TGTGCCAGCAGTGAAGACGGGGCCTATAATTCACCCCTCCACTTT
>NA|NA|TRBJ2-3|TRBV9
CASSPGTAAQYF
TGTGCCAGCAGTCCAGGGACCGCGGCGCAGTATTTT
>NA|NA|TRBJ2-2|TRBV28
CASSSADTTGELFF
TGTGCCAGCAGTTCGGCGGATACCACCGGGGAGCTGTTTTTT
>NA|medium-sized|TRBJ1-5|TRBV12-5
CASRLGGASSQPQHF
TGTGCCAGCCGCCTGGGGGGGGCGAGTAGTCAGCCCCAGCATTTT
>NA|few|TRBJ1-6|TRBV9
CASSDSVGNNSPLHF
TGTGCCAGCAGTGACTCCGTAGGGAATAATTCACCCCTCCACTTT
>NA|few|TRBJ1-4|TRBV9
CASSPPNEKLFF
TGTGCCAGCAGCCCACCCAATGAAAAACTGTTTTTT
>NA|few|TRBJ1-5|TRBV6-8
CASRQYSNQPQHF
TGTGCCAGCCGACAGTATAGCAATCAGCCCCAGCATTTT